This TCR beta chain stems from a study of beta chain features in type 1 diabetes. General study points: Moderately but significantly shorter TCRB CDR3s were found in Type 1 diabetes patients in all four CD4+ subsets.

The germline V gene encodes CDR1 SGHRS and CDR2 YFSETQ. Trimming shortened V by 6 bases and J by 9 bases, and 3 bases separated the two germline ends. The CDR3 totals 8 residues. Sequenced material consisted of expressed TCRB transcripts (all of the isolated RNA was reverse transcribed). Clones were read by immunoSEQ multiplex PCR, and TCRdb kept only the in-frame ones, dropping some. The data hold 230,000 or so clones, with 16% observed a single time. About this clone: Its antigen is as yet unknown.

The sample comprised naive CD4+ T cells from blood. This TCR was sampled from a man under 40 with type 1 diabetes. The genes are TRBV5-1 and TRBJ2-5; unclear D gene. Here the CDR3 DNA reads TGCGCCAGCAATTCCCAGTACTTC. Residues: CASNSQYF.